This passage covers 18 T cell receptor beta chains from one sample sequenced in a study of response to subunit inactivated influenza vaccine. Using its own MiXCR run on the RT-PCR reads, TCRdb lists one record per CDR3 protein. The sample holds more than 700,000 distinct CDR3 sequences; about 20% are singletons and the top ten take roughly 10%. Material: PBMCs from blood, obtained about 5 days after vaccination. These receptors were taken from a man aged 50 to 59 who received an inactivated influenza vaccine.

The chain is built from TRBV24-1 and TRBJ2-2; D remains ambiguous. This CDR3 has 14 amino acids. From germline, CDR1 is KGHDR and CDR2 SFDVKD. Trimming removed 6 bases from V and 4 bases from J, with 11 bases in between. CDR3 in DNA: TGTGCCACCAGTATCTCCCAGTCCACCGGGGAGCTGTTTTTT. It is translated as CATSISQSTGELFF.

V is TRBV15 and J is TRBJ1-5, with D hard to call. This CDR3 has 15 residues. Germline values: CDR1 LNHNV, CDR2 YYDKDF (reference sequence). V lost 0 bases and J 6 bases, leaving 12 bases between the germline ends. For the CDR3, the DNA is TGTGCCACCAGCAGAGAGATCGGGATCGGTCAGCCCCAGCATTTT. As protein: CATSREIGIGQPQHF. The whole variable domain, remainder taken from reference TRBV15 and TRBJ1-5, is DAMVIQNPRYQVTQFGKPVTLSCSQTLNHNVMYWYQQKSSQAPKLLFHYYDKDFNNEADTPDNFQSRRPNTSFCFLDIRSPGLGDTAMYLCATSREIGIGQPQHFGDGTRLSIL.

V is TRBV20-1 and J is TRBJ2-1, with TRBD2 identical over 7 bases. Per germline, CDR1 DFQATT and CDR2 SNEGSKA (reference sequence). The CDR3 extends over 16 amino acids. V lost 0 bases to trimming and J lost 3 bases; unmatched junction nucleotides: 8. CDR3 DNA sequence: TGCAGTGCTAGAGACACCGGACTAGTATACTACAATGAGCAGTTCTTC. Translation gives CSARDTGLVYYNEQFF.

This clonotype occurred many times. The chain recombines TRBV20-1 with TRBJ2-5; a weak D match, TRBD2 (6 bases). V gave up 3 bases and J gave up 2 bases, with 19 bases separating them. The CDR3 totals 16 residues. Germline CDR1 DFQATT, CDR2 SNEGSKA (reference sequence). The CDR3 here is CSASLLAGKPQETQYF. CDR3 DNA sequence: TGCAGTGCTAGTTTACTGGCGGGGAAACCTCAAGAGACCCAGTACTTC.

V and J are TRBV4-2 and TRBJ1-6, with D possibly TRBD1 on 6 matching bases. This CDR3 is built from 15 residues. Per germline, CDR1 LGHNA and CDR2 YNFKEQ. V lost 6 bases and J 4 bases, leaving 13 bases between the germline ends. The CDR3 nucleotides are TGTGCCAGCAGTGACCGGGGGGCTTATAATTCACCCCTCCACTTT. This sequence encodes CASSDRGAYNSPLHF.

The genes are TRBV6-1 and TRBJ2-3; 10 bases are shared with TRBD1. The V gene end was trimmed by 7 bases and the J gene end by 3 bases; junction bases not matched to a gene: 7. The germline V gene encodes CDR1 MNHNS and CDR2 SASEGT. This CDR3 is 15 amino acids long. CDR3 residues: CASTLRGQGTDTQYF. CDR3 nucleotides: TGTGCCAGCACCCTCCGGGGACAGGGGACAGATACGCAGTATTTT.

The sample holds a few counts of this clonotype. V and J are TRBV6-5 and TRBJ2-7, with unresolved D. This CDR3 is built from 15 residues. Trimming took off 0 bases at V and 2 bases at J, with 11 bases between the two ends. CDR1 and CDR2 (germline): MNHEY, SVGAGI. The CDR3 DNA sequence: TGTGCCAGCAGTTACTCGGGTGGCGGTACCTACGAGCAGTACTTC. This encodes CASSYSGGGTYEQYF.

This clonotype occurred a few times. CDR3 nucleotides: TGTGCCAGCAGTAGAGGGACAGCCAGCAATCAGCCCCAGCATTTT. Translating gives CASSRGTASNQPQHF. The V and J genes are TRBV12-3 or TRBV12-4 and TRBJ1-5; 7 nucleotides line up with TRBD1. J gave up 1 base and V 5 bases, and 5 bases lay outside the gene matches. This CDR3 contains 15 residues.

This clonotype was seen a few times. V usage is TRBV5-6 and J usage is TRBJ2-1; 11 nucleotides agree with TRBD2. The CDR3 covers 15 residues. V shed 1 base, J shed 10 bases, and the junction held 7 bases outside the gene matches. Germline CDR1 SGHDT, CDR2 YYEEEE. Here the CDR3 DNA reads TGTGCCAGCAGCTTGAGTAGCGGGAGGGCCAGAGAGCAGTTCTTC. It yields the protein CASSLSSGRAREQFF.

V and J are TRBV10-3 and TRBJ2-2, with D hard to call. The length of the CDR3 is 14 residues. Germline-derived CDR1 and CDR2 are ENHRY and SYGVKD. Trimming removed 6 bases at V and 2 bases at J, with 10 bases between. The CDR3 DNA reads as TGTGCCATCAGGGGGAATATCAACACCGGGGAGCTGTTTTTT. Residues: CAIRGNINTGELFF.

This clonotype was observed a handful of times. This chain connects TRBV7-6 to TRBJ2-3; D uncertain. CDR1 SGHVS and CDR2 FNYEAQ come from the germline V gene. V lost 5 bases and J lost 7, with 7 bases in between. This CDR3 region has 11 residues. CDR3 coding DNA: TGTGCCAGCAGCGCTCTTAATACGCAGTATTTT. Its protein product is CASSALNTQYF.

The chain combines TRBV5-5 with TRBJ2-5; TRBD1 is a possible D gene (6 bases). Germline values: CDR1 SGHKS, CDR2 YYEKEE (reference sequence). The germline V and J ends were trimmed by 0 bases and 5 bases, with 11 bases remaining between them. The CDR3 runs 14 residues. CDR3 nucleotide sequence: TGTGCCAGCAGCTTGGACAGGGTACCGGAGACCCAGTACTTC. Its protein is CASSLDRVPETQYF.

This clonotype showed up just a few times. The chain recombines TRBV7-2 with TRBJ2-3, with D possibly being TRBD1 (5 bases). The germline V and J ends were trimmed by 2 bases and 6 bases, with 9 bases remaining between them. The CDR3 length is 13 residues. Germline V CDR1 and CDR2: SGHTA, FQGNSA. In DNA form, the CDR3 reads TGTGCCAGCAGCTTACCTTCAGGGGATACGCAGTATTTT. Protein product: CASSLPSGDTQYF. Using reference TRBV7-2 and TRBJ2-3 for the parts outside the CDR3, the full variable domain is GAGVSQSPSNKVTEKGKDVELRCDPISGHTALYWYRQSLGQGLEFLIYFQGNSAPDKSGLPSDRFSAERTGGSVSTLTIQRTQQEDSAVYLCASSLPSGDTQYFGPGTRLTVL.

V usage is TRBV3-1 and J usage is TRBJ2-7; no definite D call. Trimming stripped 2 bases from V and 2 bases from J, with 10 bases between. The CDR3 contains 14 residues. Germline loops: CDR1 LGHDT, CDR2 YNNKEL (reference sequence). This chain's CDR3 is CASSQQSCPYEQYF. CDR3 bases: TGTGCCAGCAGCCAACAGTCCTGTCCCTACGAGCAGTACTTC.

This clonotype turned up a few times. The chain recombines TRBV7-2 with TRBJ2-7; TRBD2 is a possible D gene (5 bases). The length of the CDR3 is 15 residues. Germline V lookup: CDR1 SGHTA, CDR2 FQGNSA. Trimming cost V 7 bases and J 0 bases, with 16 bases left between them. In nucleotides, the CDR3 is TGTGCCAGCAAGCTTGGGTCTAGCCCCTCCTACGAGCAGTACTTC. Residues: CASKLGSSPSYEQYF.

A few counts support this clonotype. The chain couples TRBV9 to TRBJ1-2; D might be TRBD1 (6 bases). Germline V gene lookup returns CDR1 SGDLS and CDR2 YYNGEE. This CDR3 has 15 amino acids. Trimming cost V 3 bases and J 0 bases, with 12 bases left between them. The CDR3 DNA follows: TGTGCCAGCAGCGCGGGACATAACCCTAACTATGGCTACACCTTC. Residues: CASSAGHNPNYGYTF.

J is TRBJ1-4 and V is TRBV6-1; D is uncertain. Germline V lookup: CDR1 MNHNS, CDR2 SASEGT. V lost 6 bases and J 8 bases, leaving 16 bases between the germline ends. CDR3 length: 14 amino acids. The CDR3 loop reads CASSPQPSQEKLFF. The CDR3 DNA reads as TGTGCCAGCAGCCCACAGCCCTCTCAGGAAAAACTGTTTTTT.

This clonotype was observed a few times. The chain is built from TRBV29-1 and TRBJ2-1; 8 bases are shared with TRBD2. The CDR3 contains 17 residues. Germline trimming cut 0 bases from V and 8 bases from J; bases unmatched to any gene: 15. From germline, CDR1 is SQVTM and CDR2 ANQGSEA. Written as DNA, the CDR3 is TGCAGCGTTGAAGAACGCCGGGGGGGAGGTGGTATCGATGAGCAGTTCTTC. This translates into CSVEERRGGGGIDEQFF.